This record concerns one T cell receptor beta chain sequence. This entry is derived from a study of patients and donors after allogeneic stem cell transplantation. The CDR3 is made up of 17 amino acids. Per the germline V gene, CDR1 is SGHVS and CDR2 is FNYEAQ. V lost 1 base and J 2 bases, leaving 16 bases between the germline ends. TCRdb reanalysed the RT-PCR reads using MiXCR and keeps one entry per CDR3 protein. Counted here are about 960,000 distinct CDR3 sequences, roughly 17% occurring once; the ten biggest clones make up 5.5% to 6.5%. The sequencing sample was made of blood, either unsorted or a sorted T cell fraction (not recorded which). This chain connects TRBV7-6 to TRBJ2-3; TRBD1 might be the D (5 bases). The receptor was isolated from a human donor who was either an allogeneic HSCT recipient or a stem cell or donor lymphocyte infusion donor (not recorded which). It is not recorded whose cells these are; they may come from a transplant donor. The DNA for the CDR3 is TGTGCCAGCAGCTTAGATGGGGCAGCAATCTCCACAGATACGCAGTATTTT. Translating it yields CASSLDGAAISTDTQYF.